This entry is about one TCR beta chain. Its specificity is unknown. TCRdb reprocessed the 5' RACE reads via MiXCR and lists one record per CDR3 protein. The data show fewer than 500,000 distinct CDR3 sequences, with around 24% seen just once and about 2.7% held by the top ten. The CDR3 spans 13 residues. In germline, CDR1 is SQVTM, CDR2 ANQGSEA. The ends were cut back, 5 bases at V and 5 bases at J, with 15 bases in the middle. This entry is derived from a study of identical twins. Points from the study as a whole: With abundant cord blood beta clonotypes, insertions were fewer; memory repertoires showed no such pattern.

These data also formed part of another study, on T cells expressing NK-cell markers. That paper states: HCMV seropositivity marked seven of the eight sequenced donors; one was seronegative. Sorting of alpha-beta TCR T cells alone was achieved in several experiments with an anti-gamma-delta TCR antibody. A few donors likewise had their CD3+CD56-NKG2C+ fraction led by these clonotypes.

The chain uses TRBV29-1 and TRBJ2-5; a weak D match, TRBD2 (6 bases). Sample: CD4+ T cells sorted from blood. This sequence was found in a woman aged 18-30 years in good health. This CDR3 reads CSVLSGRPETQYF. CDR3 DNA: TGCAGCGTTCTCAGTGGGAGGCCCGAGACCCAGTACTTC.